The sequence of this TCR beta chain was determined in a study of blood T cell repertoires in COVID-19. Looking at the study overall: Material from acute and convalescent COVID-19 was sourced from the United States, Italy and Spain. PBMCs, B-cell-depleted T cells, or T cells provided the cDNA or gDNA that made up the material.

As originally analysed: Amplifying reference gene primers gave estimates of nucleated cell counts. Data came from immunoSEQ multiplex PCR; TCRdb stores just in-frame clones and leaves some out. From that table come the V and J calls and clone size; the DNA was used to work out D and trimming. Altogether around 160,000 clones are present, 70% to 90% being singletons, with the ten largest covering approximately 11%. The CDR3 sequence is 15 residues long. CDR1 MNHNY and CDR2 SVGAGI come from the germline V gene (reference sequence). V dropped 5 bases and J dropped 9; count of bases not matched to a gene: 12.

This receptor was taken from a human donor in a cohort sampled during active COVID-19. The chain combines TRBV6-6 with TRBJ2-1; 8 positions agree with TRBD2. The source material was peripheral blood. The CDR3 sequence: CASSPVDGRAGEQFF. CDR3 sequence (DNA): TGTGCCAGCAGTCCCGTGGACGGGAGGGCAGGTGAGCAGTTCTTC.